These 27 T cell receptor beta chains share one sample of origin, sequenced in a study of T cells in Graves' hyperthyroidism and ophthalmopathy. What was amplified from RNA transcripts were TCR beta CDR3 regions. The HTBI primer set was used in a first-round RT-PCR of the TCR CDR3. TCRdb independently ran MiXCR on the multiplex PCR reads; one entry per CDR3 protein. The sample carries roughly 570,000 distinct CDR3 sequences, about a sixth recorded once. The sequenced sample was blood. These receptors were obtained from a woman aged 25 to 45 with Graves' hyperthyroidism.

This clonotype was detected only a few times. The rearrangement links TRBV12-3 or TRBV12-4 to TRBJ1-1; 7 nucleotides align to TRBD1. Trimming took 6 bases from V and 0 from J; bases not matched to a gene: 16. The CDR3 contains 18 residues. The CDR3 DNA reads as TGTGCCAGCAGGTTCGAAATAGTGTCTGGGACAGTGAACACTGAAGCTTTCTTT. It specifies CASRFEIVSGTVNTEAFF.

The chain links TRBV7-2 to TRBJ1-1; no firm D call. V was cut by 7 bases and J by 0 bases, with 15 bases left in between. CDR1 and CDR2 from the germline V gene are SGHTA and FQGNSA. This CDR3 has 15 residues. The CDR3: CASTRFEGMNTEAFF. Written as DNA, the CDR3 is TGTGCCAGCACCAGGTTCGAGGGCATGAACACTGAAGCTTTCTTT.

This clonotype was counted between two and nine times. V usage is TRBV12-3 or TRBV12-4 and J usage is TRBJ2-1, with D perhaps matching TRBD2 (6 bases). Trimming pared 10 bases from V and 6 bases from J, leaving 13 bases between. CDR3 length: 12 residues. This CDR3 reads CANSGEANEQFF. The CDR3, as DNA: TGTGCCAACTCCGGGGAGGCCAATGAGCAGTTCTTC.

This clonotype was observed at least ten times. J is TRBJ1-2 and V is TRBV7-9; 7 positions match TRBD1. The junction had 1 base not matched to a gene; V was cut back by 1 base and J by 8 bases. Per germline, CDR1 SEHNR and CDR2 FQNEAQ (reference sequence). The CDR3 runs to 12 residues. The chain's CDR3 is CASSLDRGGYTF. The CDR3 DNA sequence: TGTGCCAGCAGCTTAGACAGGGGCGGCTACACCTTC.

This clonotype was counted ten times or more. The CDR3 sequence: CASSLAGTSGRYSSYNEQFF. CDR3 DNA: TGCGCCAGCAGCTTGGCCGGGACTAGCGGGAGGTACAGCTCCTACAATGAGCAGTTCTTC. This chain joins TRBV5-1 and TRBJ2-1; 15 nucleotides agree with TRBD2. The CDR3 sequence is 20 residues long. V shed 0 bases, J shed 0 bases, and the junction held 7 bases outside the gene matches. Germline lookup yields CDR1 SGHRS and CDR2 YFSETQ.

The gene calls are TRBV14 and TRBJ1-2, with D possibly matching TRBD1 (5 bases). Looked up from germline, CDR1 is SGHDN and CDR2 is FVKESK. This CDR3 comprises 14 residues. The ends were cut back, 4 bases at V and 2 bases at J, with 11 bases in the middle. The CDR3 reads CASSRDWANYGYTF. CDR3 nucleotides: TGTGCCAGCAGCCGGGACTGGGCCAACTATGGCTACACCTTC. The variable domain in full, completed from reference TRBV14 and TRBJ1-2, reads EAGVTQFPSHSVIEKGQTVTLRCDPISGHDNLYWYRRVMGKEIKFLLHFVKESKQDESGMPNNRFLAERTGGTYSTLKVQPAELEDSGVYFCASSRDWANYGYTFGSGTRLTVV.

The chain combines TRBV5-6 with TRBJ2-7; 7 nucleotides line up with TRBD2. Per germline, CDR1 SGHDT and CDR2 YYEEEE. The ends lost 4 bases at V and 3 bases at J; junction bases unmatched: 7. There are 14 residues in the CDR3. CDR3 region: CASSNRDYYYEQYF. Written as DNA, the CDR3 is TGTGCCAGCAGCAACCGGGACTACTACTACGAGCAGTACTTC.

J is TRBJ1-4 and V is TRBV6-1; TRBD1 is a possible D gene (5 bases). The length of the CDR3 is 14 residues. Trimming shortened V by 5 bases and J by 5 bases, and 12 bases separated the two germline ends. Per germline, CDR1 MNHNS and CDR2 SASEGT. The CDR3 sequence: CASSQGRLNEKLFF. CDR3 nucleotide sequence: TGTGCCAGCAGTCAGGGACGGTTGAATGAAAAACTGTTTTTT.

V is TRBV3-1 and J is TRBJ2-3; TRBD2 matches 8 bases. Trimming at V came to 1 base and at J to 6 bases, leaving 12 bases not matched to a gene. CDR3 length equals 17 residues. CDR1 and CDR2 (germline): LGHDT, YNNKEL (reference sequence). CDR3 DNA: TGTGCCAGCAGCCAAGGGCTTCGGGGAGCGGGAGCCGATACGCAGTATTTT. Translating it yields CASSQGLRGAGADTQYF.

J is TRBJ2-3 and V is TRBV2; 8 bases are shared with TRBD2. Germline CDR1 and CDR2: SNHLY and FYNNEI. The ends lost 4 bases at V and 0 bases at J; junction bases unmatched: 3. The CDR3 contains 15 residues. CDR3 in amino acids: CASSGTSLSTDTQYF. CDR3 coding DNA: TGTGCCAGCAGTGGGACTAGCCTAAGCACAGATACGCAGTATTTT. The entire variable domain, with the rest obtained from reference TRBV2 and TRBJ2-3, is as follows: EPEVTQTPSHQVTQMGQEVILRCVPISNHLYFYWYRQILGQKVEFLVSFYNNEISEKSEIFDDQFSVERPDGSNFTLKIRSTKLEDSAMYFCASSGTSLSTDTQYFGPGTRLTVL.

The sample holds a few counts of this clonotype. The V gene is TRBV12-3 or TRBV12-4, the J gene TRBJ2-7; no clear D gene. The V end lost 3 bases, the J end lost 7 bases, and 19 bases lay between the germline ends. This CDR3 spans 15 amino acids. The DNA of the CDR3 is TGTGCCAGCAGTTTTGGTGGGCCCCTTATAAGGGAGCAGTACTTC. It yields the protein CASSFGGPLIREQYF.

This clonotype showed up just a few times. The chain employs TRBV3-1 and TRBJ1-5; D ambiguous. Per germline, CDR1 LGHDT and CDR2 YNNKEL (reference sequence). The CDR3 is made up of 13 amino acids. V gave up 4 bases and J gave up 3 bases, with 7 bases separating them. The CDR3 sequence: CASSPHPNQPQHF. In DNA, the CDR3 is TGTGCCAGCAGCCCGCACCCCAATCAGCCCCAGCATTTT. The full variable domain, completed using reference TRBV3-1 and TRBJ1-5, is DTAVSQTPKYLVTQMGNDKSIKCEQNLGHDTMYWYKQDSKKFLKIMFSYNNKELIINETVPNRFSPKSPDKAHLNLHINSLELGDSAVYFCASSPHPNQPQHFGDGTRLSIL.

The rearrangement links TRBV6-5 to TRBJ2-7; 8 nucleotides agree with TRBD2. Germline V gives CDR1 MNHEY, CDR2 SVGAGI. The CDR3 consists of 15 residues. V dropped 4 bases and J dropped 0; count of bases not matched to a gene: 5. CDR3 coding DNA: TGTGCCAGCAGTTTTGAGCGGGGGAGCTCCTACGAGCAGTACTTC. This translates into CASSFERGSSYEQYF.

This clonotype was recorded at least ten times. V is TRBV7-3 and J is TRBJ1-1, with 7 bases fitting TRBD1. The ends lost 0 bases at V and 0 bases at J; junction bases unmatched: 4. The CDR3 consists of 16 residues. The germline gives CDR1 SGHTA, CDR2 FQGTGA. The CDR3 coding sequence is TGTGCCAGCAGCTTAACCCCCACAGGGGTGAACACTGAAGCTTTCTTT. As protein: CASSLTPTGVNTEAFF.

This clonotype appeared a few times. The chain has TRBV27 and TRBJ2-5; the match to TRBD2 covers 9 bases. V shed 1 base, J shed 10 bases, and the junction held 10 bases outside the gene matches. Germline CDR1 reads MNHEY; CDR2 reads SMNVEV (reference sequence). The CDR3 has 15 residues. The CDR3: CASSLLTSGRKDQYF. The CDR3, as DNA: TGTGCCAGCAGTTTATTGACTAGCGGTAGGAAGGACCAGTACTTC.

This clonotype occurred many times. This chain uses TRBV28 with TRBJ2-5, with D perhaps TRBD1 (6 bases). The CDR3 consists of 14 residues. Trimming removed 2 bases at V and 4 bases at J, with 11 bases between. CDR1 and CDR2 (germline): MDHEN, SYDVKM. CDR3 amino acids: CASSLQGLGETQYF. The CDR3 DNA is TGTGCCAGCAGTTTACAGGGGTTGGGAGAGACCCAGTACTTC.

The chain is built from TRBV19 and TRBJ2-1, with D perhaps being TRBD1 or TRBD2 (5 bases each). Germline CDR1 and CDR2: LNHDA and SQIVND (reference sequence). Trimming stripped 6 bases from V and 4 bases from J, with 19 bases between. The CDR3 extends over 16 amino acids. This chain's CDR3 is CASSLKGPLDYNEQFF. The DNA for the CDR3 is TGTGCCAGTAGCCTCAAGGGACCGCTTGATTACAATGAGCAGTTCTTC. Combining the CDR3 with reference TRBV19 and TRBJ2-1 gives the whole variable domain DGGITQSPKYLFRKEGQNVTLSCEQNLNHDAMYWYRQDPGQGLRLIYYSQIVNDFQKGDIAEGYSVSREKKESFPLTVTSAQKNPTAFYLCASSLKGPLDYNEQFFGPGTRLTVL.

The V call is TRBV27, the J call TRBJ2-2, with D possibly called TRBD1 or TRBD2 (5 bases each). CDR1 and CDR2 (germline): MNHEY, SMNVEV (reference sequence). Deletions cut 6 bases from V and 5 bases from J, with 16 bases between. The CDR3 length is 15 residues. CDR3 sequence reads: CASSPSGTATGELFF. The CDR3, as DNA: TGTGCCAGCAGCCCCTCCGGGACGGCAACCGGGGAGCTGTTTTTT.

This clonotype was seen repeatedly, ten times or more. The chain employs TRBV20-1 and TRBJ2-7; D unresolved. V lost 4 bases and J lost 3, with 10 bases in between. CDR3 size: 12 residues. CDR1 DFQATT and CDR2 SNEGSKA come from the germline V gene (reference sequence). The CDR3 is CSATGPSYEQYF. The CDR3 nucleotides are TGCAGTGCTACCGGACCGAGCTACGAGCAGTACTTC.

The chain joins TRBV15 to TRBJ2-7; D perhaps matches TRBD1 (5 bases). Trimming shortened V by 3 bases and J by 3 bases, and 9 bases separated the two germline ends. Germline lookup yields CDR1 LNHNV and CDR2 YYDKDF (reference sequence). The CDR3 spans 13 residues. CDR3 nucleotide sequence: TGTGCCACCAGCAGGGTAGACAGCTACGAGCAGTACTTC. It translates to CATSRVDSYEQYF.

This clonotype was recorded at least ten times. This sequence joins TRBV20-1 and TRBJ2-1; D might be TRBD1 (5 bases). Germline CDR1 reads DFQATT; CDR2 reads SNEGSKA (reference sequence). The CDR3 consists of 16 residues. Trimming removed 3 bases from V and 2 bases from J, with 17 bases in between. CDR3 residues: CSARTAQSAPYNEQFF. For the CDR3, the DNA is TGCAGTGCTAGGACAGCACAATCAGCTCCCTACAATGAGCAGTTCTTC.

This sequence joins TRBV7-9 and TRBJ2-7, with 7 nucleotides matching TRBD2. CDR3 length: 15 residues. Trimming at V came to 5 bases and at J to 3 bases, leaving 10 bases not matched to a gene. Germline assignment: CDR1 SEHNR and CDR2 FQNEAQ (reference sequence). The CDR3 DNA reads TGTGCCAGCAGCGTCGCCGGGACTACAGACTACGAGCAGTACTTC. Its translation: CASSVAGTTDYEQYF.

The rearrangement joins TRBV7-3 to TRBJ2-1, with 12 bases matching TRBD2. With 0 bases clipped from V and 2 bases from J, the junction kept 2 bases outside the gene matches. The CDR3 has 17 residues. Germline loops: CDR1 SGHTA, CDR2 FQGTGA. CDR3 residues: CASSLTPSGRAYNEQFF. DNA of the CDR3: TGTGCCAGCAGCTTAACCCCTAGCGGGAGGGCCTACAATGAGCAGTTCTTC.

CDR3: CASSPEGGRYNEQFF. CDR3 in DNA: TGTGCCAGCAGCCCAGAGGGCGGGAGGTACAATGAGCAGTTCTTC. The rearrangement joins TRBV9 to TRBJ2-1, with TRBD2 matching over 8 bases. This CDR3 is built from 15 residues. From germline, CDR1 is SGDLS and CDR2 YYNGEE. V lost 4 bases, J lost 4 bases, and 7 bases stayed unmatched.

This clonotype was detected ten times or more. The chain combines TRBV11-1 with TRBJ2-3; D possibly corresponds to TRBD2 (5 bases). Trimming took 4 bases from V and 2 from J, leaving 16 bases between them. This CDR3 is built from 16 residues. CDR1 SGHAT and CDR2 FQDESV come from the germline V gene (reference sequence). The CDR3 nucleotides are TGTGCCAGCAGCTCCCAAGGTGGACTGCTCACAGATACGCAGTATTTT. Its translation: CASSSQGGLLTDTQYF. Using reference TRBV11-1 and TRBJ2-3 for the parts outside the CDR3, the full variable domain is EAEVAQSPRYKITEKSQAVAFWCDPISGHATLYWYRQILGQGPELLVQFQDESVVDDSQLPKDRFSAERLKGVDSTLKIQPAELGDSAMYLCASSSQGGLLTDTQYFGPGTRLTVL.

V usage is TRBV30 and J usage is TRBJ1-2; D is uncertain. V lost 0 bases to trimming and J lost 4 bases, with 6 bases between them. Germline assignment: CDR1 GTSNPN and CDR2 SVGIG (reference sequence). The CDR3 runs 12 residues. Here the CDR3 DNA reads TGTGCCTGGAGTGTTAGAAGCTATGGCTACACCTTC. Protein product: CAWSVRSYGYTF.

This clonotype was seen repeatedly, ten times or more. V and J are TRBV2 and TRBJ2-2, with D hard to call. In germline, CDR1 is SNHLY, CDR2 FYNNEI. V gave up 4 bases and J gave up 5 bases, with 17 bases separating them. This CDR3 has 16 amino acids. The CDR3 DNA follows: TGTGCCAGCAGTGGGGTTGGGCTAACTTTTACCGGGGAGCTGTTTTTT. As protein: CASSGVGLTFTGELFF.